The 2 T cell receptor beta chains below all came from one sample that was sequenced in a study of neurological immune-mediated disorders (dated by TCRdb to the late 2010s). The receptor library was made with 5' RACE. Sequencing was carried out with an Illumina HiSeq 2500. Clones were called with MiXCR by TCRdb after fastp trimmed the public reads at Q25, and only in-frame beta chains were retained. CDR3 protein duplicates are merged, each entry listing the most common genes and DNA. This sample comprises over 45,000 distinct CDR3 sequences, roughly 25% of them detected only once. The ten top clones hold around 23% of the sample. The sequencing input was PBMCs. Receptor source: a woman aged 70-85 years in good health.

This clonotype ranks as medium-sized. DNA for the CDR3: TGTGCCATACGGGGGGCCCCCACCTACGAGCAGTACTTC. It translates to CAIRGAPTYEQYF. The V and J genes are TRBV10-3 and TRBJ2-7, with a tentative D call TRBD2 (7 bases). Germline CDR1 and CDR2: ENHRY and SYGVKD. The CDR3 has 13 residues. V was cut by 9 bases and J by 2 bases, with 14 bases left in between.

J is TRBJ2-3 and V is TRBV7-9; 7 bases map to TRBD2. The CDR3 runs to 17 residues. V lost 0 bases to trimming and J lost 5 bases; unmatched junction nucleotides: 11. Germline CDR1 SEHNR, CDR2 FQNEAQ (reference sequence). The CDR3 sequence is CASSLAKVAGRLDTQYF. The CDR3 DNA sequence: TGTGCCAGCAGCTTAGCGAAAGTAGCGGGCCGTTTAGATACGCAGTATTTT.